The subject of this entry is one T cell receptor (beta chain). This clone's antigen is unknown. No clone much larger than this one lies a single base away; base qualities are absent. The donors were included in the validation cohort of around 120 subjects, a group kept apart from the 666-subject first cohort. The germline V gene (reference sequence) supplies CDR1 SGHNT and CDR2 YYREEE. The CDR3 has 16 amino acids, counting the end cysteine and phenylalanine. The only DNA kept is the CDR3, 48 bases in frame from the first base. Trimmed from V: 2 bases; trimmed from J: 0 bases; junction bases lacking a gene match: 7. The receptor library was made with the immunoSEQ multiplex PCR assay. Under the source paper's analysis protocol: A statistical classification framework was built for diagnosing cytomegalovirus status from the catalog of TCR beta chain sequences. TCRdb provides this immuneACCESS table in a form limited to in-frame rearrangements. Some clones are lacking; in checked studies, under half of them reflect an unresolved V gene, and why the rest are absent is not known. V and J calls and clone size follow that table, whereas D and trimming were derived from the DNA. This sample comprises around 130,000 clones, more than 75% of them detected only once. The biggest ten clones account for roughly 2% of the sample.

This sample was included in a study of cytomegalovirus exposure and HLA in healthy donors (TCRdb year 2017). With regard to the full study: The roughly 670 repertoires of the first cohort and the 110 or so validation repertoires were produced on the same platform, according to a later analysis. The study was designed to test whether signatures of past pathogen exposure could be identified by cataloging public T cell receptors. In addition to the first cohort of about 650 subjects, a separate validation cohort of over 90 different subjects was used. To predict cytomegalovirus infection status, the study brought together high-throughput TCR immunosequencing, statistical association of individual TCRs with disease status, and machine learning. On the study overall, not on this receptor specifically: Most TCR sequences were observed very rarely across donors, whereas some public TCRs were present in many individuals. All 120 or so repertoires were used to score co-occurrence in the validation cohort in a later analysis, because that analysis had no HLA typing for the cohort. A total of fewer than 200 TCR beta chains were listed by the study as associated with cytomegalovirus. Of the cluster scores, 90% to 95% were above 0 in a later analysis, which found that TCRs clustered in the first cohort also tended to co-occur in the 120 or so validation repertoires. In vitro tests confirmed that a few of the cytomegalovirus-associated TCR beta chains recognize cytomegalovirus antigens. According to the authors, the approach could potentially be generalized to other disease states and immunological phenotypes. Cytomegalovirus status was reported to be diagnosed by the classifier with high specificity and sensitivity in both the original and validation cohorts.

The clonotype originates from a woman aged 25 to 39 in good health and CMV-seronegative. Sequenced: PBMCs. The rearrangement combines TRBV5-4 with TRBJ1-1, with TRBD1 matching 7 junction bases. The CDR3 protein sequence reads: CASSFWDRVMNTEAFF. The DNA sequence is given as TGTGCCAGCAGCTTTTGGGACAGAGTCATGAACACTGAAGCTTTCTTT.